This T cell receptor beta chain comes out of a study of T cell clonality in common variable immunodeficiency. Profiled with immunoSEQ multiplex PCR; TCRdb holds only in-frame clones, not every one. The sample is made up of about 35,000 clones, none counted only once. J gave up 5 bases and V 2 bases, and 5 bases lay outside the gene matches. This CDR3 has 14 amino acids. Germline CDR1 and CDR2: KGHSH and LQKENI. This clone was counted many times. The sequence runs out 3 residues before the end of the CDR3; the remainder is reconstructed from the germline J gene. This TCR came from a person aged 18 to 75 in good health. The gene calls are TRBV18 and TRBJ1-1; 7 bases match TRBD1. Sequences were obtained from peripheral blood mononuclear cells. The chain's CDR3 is CASSPAQGETEAFF. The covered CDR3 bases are TGTGCCAGCTCACCAGCGCAGGGGGAAACTGAA.